This T cell receptor beta chain was sequenced for a study of PD-1 blockade in classical Hodgkin lymphoma (dated by TCRdb to about 2020). For the wider study: Nivolumab dosing was 3 mg/kg intravenously every 2 weeks, continuing until either disease progression or unacceptable toxicity. A peripheral blood immune signature of response to PD-1 blockade in classical Hodgkin lymphoma was defined using TCR beta sequencing and CyTOF.

The sample's time point label, decoded: cycle 4 day 1 (C4D1), after 6 weeks of nivolumab. Relapse after autologous stem cell transplantation had occurred in all trial patients, and cohorts A, B and C were distinguished by prior brentuximab vedotin exposure. Magnetic negative selection with a Miltenyi CD8+ T cell isolation kit was used to purify CD8+ T cells from thawed PBMCs. The trial cohort included 50 to 70 patients with relapsed/refractory classical Hodgkin lymphoma, and each patient had a best overall response of complete response, partial response or progressive disease. Single-agent nivolumab was administered to trial patients in the multi-cohort phase II CheckMate 205 trial. An independent review committee assessed best overall response by applying the 2007 International Working Group response criteria. Trial PBMCs were collected immediately before nivolumab initiation (C1D1) and during therapy at cycle 2 day 1 and cycle 4 day 1. After peripheral blood was drawn into 8 mL Vacutainer Cell Preparation Tubes, PBMCs were isolated by centrifugation and then cryopreserved. Purified CD4+ and CD8+ fractions were prepared only for cases with an additional available PBMC sample. Magnetically labelled cells were removed on LS columns in a quadroMACS separator, and the flow-through was retained as the purified fraction.

Study-level results and caveats: Trial patients achieving complete response had baseline diversity similar to newly diagnosed patients, whereas partial responders and progressors had significantly lower diversity. By C4D1, a significant rise was seen in CD4+ TCR diversity but not in CD8+ TCR diversity (p=0.0027 vs p=0.16), and the rise was most apparent among complete responders (p=0.02). Diversity was lower in patients who began nivolumab less than 1 year after ASCT, so these patients were left out of later analyses to avoid confounding by immune reconstitution. The study covered only a single clinical trial cohort, and the causes of the repertoire differences, possibly disease activity or prior therapy, were still not defined. Baseline TCR diversity was reported to be lower in newly diagnosed patients than in healthy donors and to be lower still in relapsed/refractory patients.

Genomic DNA was isolated using the Qiagen DNeasy kit from unsorted PBMCs as well as from negatively selected CD4+ and CD8+ fractions. TCR beta CDR3 regions were subjected to amplification by immunoSEQ multiplex PCR with primers that anneal to V and J segments. Amplification bias was minimized using a synthetic immune receptor repertoire, and residual bias was removed computationally after sequencing. Concerning the study's data processing: Custom Python scripts were used to quantify repertoire diversity as the Shannon entropy index. The unsorted, CD4+ and CD8+ repertoires were each analyzed separately, with the exception of combined analyses, where CD4+ and CD8+ sequences were merged in silico. A clone was considered expanded if an increase in frequency of at least 2-fold after treatment relative to C1D1 was found, and a pseudocount of 0.5 was applied to clones undetected at baseline. Clones with 0 or 1 copy at C1D1 were classified as singleton clones, and clones with 2 or more copies were classified as non-singleton clones. Clones expanded in unsorted samples were labelled as CD4+, CD8+ or unknown by matching protein sequences in sorted samples from the same patient. Wilcoxon tests were applied to paired samples to test diversity changes from C1D1 to C4D1. TCRdb obtained this table from immuneACCESS and retained in-frame rearrangements with V and J assigned. These tables miss some clones; where compared with another copy, unresolved V genes account for less than half of the shortfall, and the remainder is unexplained. V and J calls and clone size are copied from that table; D and trimming were computed from the DNA. Recorded for this sample are some 3,800 clones; around 66% of them occurred a single time. More than 45% of the sample belongs to the ten largest clones.

Notes on this clone: No cognate antigen has been identified for it. There are no base qualities to consult, and no much larger clone falls within one base.

This TCR was sampled from a human donor with classical Hodgkin lymphoma. The material sequenced was CD8+ T cells from blood, taken before the fourth cycle of nivolumab.

The CDR3 sequence is CASSLVVGRSTDTQYF. The DNA is as follows: TGTGCCAGCAGCTTAGTGGTCGGCCGAAGCACAGATACGCAGTATTTT. Recombination linked TRBV7-6 to TRBJ2-3, with no confidently assigned D gene. Deletion took 1 base off V and 0 bases off J, with a span of 11 bases between the germline ends. CDR1 and CDR2, per the germline V gene, are SGHVS and FNYEAQ. CDR3 length: 16 amino acids, cysteine to phenylalanine. Only the CDR3 DNA is retained, 48 bases long and in frame from the first base. Full variable domain (CDR3 extended with the reference TRBV7-6 and TRBJ2-3 proteins): GAGVSQSPRYKVTKRGQDVALRCDPISGHVSLYWYRQALGQGPEFLTYFNYEAQQDKSGLPNDRFSAERPEGSISTLTIQRTEQRDSAMYRCASSLVVGRSTDTQYFGPGTRLTVL.